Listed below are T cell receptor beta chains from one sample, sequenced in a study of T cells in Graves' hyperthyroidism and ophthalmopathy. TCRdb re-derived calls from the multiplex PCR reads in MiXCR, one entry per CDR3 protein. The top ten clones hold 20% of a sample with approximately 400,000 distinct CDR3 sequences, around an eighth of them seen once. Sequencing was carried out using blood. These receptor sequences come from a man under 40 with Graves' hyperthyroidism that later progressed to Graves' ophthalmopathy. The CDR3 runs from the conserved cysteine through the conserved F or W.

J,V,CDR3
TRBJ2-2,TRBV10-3,CAIMAGPNTGELFF
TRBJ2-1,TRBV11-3,CASSQGLAGVEQFF
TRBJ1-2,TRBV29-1,CSVEDRGGYGYTF
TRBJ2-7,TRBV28,CASSQTPGQGWEEQYF
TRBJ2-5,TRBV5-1,CASSLGDRRQETQYF
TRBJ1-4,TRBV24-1,CATSESGTGVEKLFF
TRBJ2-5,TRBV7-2,CASSLVSGGQLETQYF
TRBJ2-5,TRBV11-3,CASQTGETQYF
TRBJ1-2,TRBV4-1,CASSRGGQGHGYTF
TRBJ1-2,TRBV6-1,CAGREASLGGYTF
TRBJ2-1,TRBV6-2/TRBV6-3,CASSLAPGQFYNEQFF
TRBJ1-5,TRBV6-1,CASSEYQDLDQPQHF
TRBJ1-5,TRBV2,CASSDYRQGRQPQHF
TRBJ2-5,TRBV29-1,CSVSVGGQGKTQYF
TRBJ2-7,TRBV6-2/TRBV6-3,CATGASGGEQYF
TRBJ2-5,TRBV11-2,CASSLRDGRETQYF
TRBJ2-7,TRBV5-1,CASPPGGGQSYEQYF
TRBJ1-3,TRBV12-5,CASGPSGGNTIYF
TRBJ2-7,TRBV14,CASSQERGAYEQYF
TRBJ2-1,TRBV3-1,CASSPADRYHEQFF
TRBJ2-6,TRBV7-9,CASSTGTGKTGANVLTF
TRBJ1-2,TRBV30,CAWSVTAGVDYGYTF
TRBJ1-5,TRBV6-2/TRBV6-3,CATRWDGGNQPQHF
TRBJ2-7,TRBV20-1,CSAPGQVDEQYF
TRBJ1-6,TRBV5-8,CASSPGQARNSPLHF
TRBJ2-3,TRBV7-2,CASSLAAGDTDTQYF
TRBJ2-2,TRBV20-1,CSADSSGGDTGELFF
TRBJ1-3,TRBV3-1,CASSPGQKLGNTIYF
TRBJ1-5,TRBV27,CASRVRGYSNQPQHF
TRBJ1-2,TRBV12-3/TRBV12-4,CASKQGAYNYGYTF
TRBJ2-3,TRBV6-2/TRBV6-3,CASSYGTGEFSTDTQYF
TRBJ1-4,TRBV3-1,CASSQVSGLEEKLFF
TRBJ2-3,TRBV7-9,CASSSLGVTDTQYF
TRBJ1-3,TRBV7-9,CASSRDGSGNTIYF
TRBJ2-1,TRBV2,CASSGQAGIDEQFF
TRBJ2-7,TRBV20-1,CSARGSSYEQYF
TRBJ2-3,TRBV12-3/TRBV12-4,CASNSQGPFIADTQYF
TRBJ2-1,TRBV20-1,CSATRGGVRGQSSYNEQFF